One sample yielded the 27 T cell receptor beta chains listed below, sequenced in a study of molecular identifiers for immune sequencing clone quantification. From the PCR reads, TCRdb called clonotypes with MiXCR, one entry per CDR3 protein. The sample records hundreds of thousands of distinct CDR3 sequences, about 25% being singletons. The material sequenced was naive CD8+ T cells from blood, with Jurkat cell RNA spiked in. Subset here: FACS-sorted CD8+CD4-CCR7+CD45RA+ naive T cells. The receptors come from a human donor in good health. Some libraries in this study had Jurkat cell RNA spiked in.

Worth noting for this clonotype: Given a much more abundant clone one base away, this may be a read error. This rearrangement joins TRBV28 to TRBJ1-1; the match to TRBD1 covers 7 bases. V trimming: 2 bases; J trimming: 3 bases; junction bases outside the gene matches: 6. This CDR3 contains 15 residues. CDR1 and CDR2 (germline): MDHEN, SYDVKM. This CDR3 is CASSLDPDRDTEAFF. The CDR3 coding sequence is TGTGCCAGCAGTTTAGACCCCGACAGGGACACTGAAGCTTTCTTT.

The table lists this clonotype with a few counts. The chain couples TRBV7-6 to TRBJ2-7; TRBD1 agrees at 8 bases. V gave up 3 bases and J gave up 4 bases; unmatched junction bases: 8. This CDR3 is 15 amino acids long. Germline V gives CDR1 SGHVS, CDR2 FNYEAQ. In DNA form, the CDR3 reads TGTGCCAGCAGCTTTGGGACAGGACCCCAATACGAGCAGTACTTC. This encodes CASSFGTGPQYEQYF. Filled out from reference TRBV7-6 and TRBJ2-7, the complete variable domain reads GAGVSQSPRYKVTKRGQDVALRCDPISGHVSLYWYRQALGQGPEFLTYFNYEAQQDKSGLPNDRFSAERPEGSISTLTIQRTEQRDSAMYRCASSFGTGPQYEQYFGPGTRLTVT.

In the case of this clonotype: A read error may account for a junction end that differs from germline. The V gene is TRBV7-9, the J gene TRBJ2-2; D is uncertain. Germline V gene data show CDR1 as SEHNR and CDR2 as FQNEAQ (reference sequence). This CDR3 has 12 residues. The CDR3 region has the DNA TGTGTCAGCAGCTGGATCACCGGGGAGCTGTTTTTT. Translation gives CVSSWITGELFF. The variable domain in full, completed from reference TRBV7-9 and TRBJ2-2, reads DTGVSQNPRHKITKRGQNVTFRCDPISEHNRLYWYRQTLGQGPEFLTYFQNEAQLEKSRLLSDRFSAERPKGSFSTLEIQRTEQGDSAMYLCVSSWITGELFFGEGSRLTVL.

This clonotype was seen more than once but under ten times. The V call is TRBV11-2, the J call TRBJ2-5; maybe TRBD2 (5 bases). The V gene's germline CDR1 is SGHAT and CDR2 FQNNGV. The CDR3 is 16 amino acids. V shed 5 bases and J shed 2 bases, with 18 bases lying between them. CDR3 DNA sequence: TGTGCCAGCAGCCACTGGGAGCGAGAGGATCAAGAGACCCAGTACTTC. As protein: CASSHWEREDQETQYF.

This clonotype was counted ten times or more. The chain carries TRBV6-5 and TRBJ2-1; TRBD2 is a possible D gene (5 bases). Germline V gene sequence: CDR1 MNHEY, CDR2 SVGAGI. V was pared by 8 bases and J by 7 bases, with 12 bases between. The CDR3 contains 12 residues. CDR3 protein: CASGLSGNEQFF. CDR3 sequence (DNA): TGTGCCAGCGGTCTGTCGGGGAATGAGCAGTTCTTC.

This clonotype was counted only a few times. The V call is TRBV12-3 or TRBV12-4, the J call TRBJ1-5; 8 bases fit TRBD1. V was pared by 4 bases and J by 7 bases, with 6 bases of the junction left unmatched. The CDR3 length is 14 residues. CDR3: CASSSQGDGQPQHF. CDR3 nucleotides: TGTGCCAGCAGTTCACAGGGGGATGGCCAGCCCCAGCATTTT.

The chain employs TRBV30 and TRBJ1-1; D gene ambiguous. The germline CDR1 and CDR2 sequences are GTSNPN and SVGIG (reference sequence). Trimming removed 1 base at V and 0 bases at J, with 3 bases between. The CDR3 has 12 residues. In DNA, the CDR3 is TGTGCCTGGAGTGCATTGAACACTGAAGCTTTCTTT. It specifies CAWSALNTEAFF. Supplemented by reference TRBV30 and TRBJ1-1, the full variable domain reads SQTIHQWPATLVQPVGSPLSLECTVEGTSNPNLYWYRQAAGRGLQLLFYSVGIGQISSEVPQNLSASRPQDRQFILSSKKLLLSDSGFYLCAWSALNTEAFFGQGTRLTVV.

On this clonotype: This may arise from a read error, as a much more abundant clone is one base away. This rearrangement joins TRBV7-6 to TRBJ2-7; TRBD2 is a possible D gene (5 bases). Between the trimmed V and J ends, which lost 8 bases and 3 bases, there was a span of 17 bases. The CDR3 extends over 14 amino acids. Germline V lookup: CDR1 SGHVS, CDR2 FNYEAQ. The CDR3 reads CASGPDPGGYEQYF. CDR3 DNA sequence: TGTGCCAGCGGCCCCGACCCAGGAGGCTACGAGCAGTACTTC.

This clonotype was seen only a few times. V usage is TRBV4-1 and J usage is TRBJ2-5, with TRBD2 identical over 7 bases. Germline V CDR1 and CDR2: MGHRA, YSYEKL. The ends lost 0 bases at V and 1 base at J; junction bases unmatched: 2. The CDR3 contains 15 residues. CDR3 protein: CASSQDWGGQETQYF. As DNA, the CDR3 is TGCGCCAGCAGCCAAGATTGGGGGGGCCAAGAGACCCAGTACTTC.

This clonotype was seen ten or more times. The chain couples TRBV5-6 to TRBJ2-7; no definite D call. V lost 0 bases, J lost 0 bases, and 13 bases lay in between. Germline values: CDR1 SGHDT, CDR2 YYEEEE. This CDR3 comprises 16 residues. The CDR3 reads CASSLEPGVGSYEQYF. DNA for the CDR3: TGTGCCAGCAGCTTGGAGCCAGGTGTGGGCTCCTACGAGCAGTACTTC.

This clonotype appeared many times. V and J are TRBV13 and TRBJ1-1; D gene ambiguous. V lost 5 bases, J lost 7 bases, and 11 bases lay in between. Germline V lookup: CDR1 PRHDT, CDR2 FYEKMQ (reference sequence). The CDR3 covers 12 residues. CDR3 sequence: CASSPRTGEAFF. The DNA for the CDR3 is TGTGCCAGCAGCCCCCGGACGGGTGAAGCTTTCTTT.

V and J are TRBV19 and TRBJ1-1, with D tentatively TRBD1 (5 bases). The CDR3 loop spans 15 amino acids. Germline CDR1 and CDR2: LNHDA and SQIVND (reference sequence). V lost 6 bases, J lost 2 bases, and 16 bases lay in between. The CDR3 reads CASSLFGTENTEAFF. DNA for the CDR3: TGTGCCAGTAGCTTATTTGGGACGGAAAACACTGAAGCTTTCTTT. The full variable domain, its missing parts supplied by reference TRBV19 and TRBJ1-1, is DGGITQSPKYLFRKEGQNVTLSCEQNLNHDAMYWYRQDPGQGLRLIYYSQIVNDFQKGDIAEGYSVSREKKESFPLTVTSAQKNPTAFYLCASSLFGTENTEAFFGQGTRLTVV.

On this clonotype itself: A read error may explain this, as a much larger clone is one base away. V usage is TRBV10-3 and J usage is TRBJ2-7, with D possibly TRBD1 on 5 matching bases. Germline lookup yields CDR1 ENHRY and CDR2 SYGVKD. The V gene lost 3 bases and the J gene lost 2 bases, with 11 bases spanning the gap. The CDR3 sequence is 14 residues long. Here the CDR3 DNA reads TGTGCCATCAGTGATGTAGACAGAGCCTACGAGCAGTACTTC. Amino acids: CAISDVDRAYEQYF.

As for this clonotype: An end of the junction differs from the germline gene, which may be a read error. The chain has TRBV9 and TRBJ1-1, with unresolved D. CDR1 SGDLS and CDR2 YYNGEE come from the germline V gene. The CDR3 loop spans 12 amino acids. As DNA, the CDR3 is TGTGCCAGCAGGGGAATGAACACTGAACCTTTCTTT. Translated: CASRGMNTEPFF.

Many counts were recorded for this clonotype. The chain couples TRBV4-3 to TRBJ1-3; 7 nucleotides agree with TRBD1. The CDR3 covers 20 residues. Germline trimming cut 1 base from V and 2 bases from J; bases unmatched to any gene: 17. Germline V gene data show CDR1 as LGHNA and CDR2 as YSLEER. Here the CDR3 DNA reads TGCGCCAGCAGCCAAGGTGTTGGCCCGACAGGGAGCTTCGCTGGAAACACCATATATTTT. Translation: CASSQGVGPTGSFAGNTIYF.

This clonotype turned up a few times. The chain combines TRBV19 with TRBJ1-2, with D possibly being TRBD1 (5 bases). With 3 bases removed from V and 9 bases from J, the gap between germline ends came to 17 bases. CDR3 length: 14 amino acids. Germline V gives CDR1 LNHDA, CDR2 SQIVND (reference sequence). The CDR3 reads CASSIVSGRRSYTF. CDR3 sequence (DNA): TGTGCCAGTAGTATTGTCTCAGGGCGAAGGAGCTACACCTTC.

Regarding this clonotype: One junction end does not reproduce the germline sequence, and a read error may be involved. This chain connects TRBV5-1 to TRBJ2-7, with 7 nucleotides matching TRBD1. Germline V gene lookup returns CDR1 SGHRS and CDR2 YFSETQ. The CDR3 length is 15 residues. In nucleotides, the CDR3 is TGCGCCGGCAGCTACGGACAGGATATATCCTACGAGCAGTACTTC. It encodes CAGSYGQDISYEQYF.

This clonotype was recorded at least ten times. The V and J genes are TRBV6-5 and TRBJ1-2, with 8 bases lining up with TRBD1. The length of the CDR3 is 14 residues. Trimming removed 6 bases from V and 4 bases from J; junction bases left unmatched: 7. Per the germline V gene, CDR1 is MNHEY and CDR2 is SVGAGI. As DNA, the CDR3 is TGTGCCAGCAGCCCGGACAGGGTAGTCTATGGCTACACCTTC. This encodes CASSPDRVVYGYTF.

This clonotype was seen at least ten times. This rearrangement joins TRBV10-3 to TRBJ2-7; weak D call: TRBD2 (6 bases). The CDR3 contains 14 residues. Per germline, CDR1 ENHRY and CDR2 SYGVKD. The germline V and J ends were trimmed by 6 bases and 3 bases, with 15 bases remaining between them. The CDR3 protein is CAIREPLASYEQYF. In DNA form, the CDR3 reads TGTGCCATCAGGGAACCCCTAGCGAGCTACGAGCAGTACTTC.

This chain joins TRBV7-9 and TRBJ1-3, with D tentatively TRBD1 (5 bases). Trimming pared 5 bases from V and 0 bases from J, leaving 17 bases between. Germline V gene data show CDR1 as SEHNR and CDR2 as FQNEAQ (reference sequence). CDR3 size: 17 residues. The CDR3 reads CASSPILGESSGNTIYF. CDR3 DNA sequence: TGTGCCAGCAGCCCAATCCTAGGGGAGAGCTCTGGAAACACCATATATTTT. Looking up the rest from reference TRBV7-9 and TRBJ1-3 gives the full variable domain: DTGVSQNPRHKITKRGQNVTFRCDPISEHNRLYWYRQTLGQGPEFLTYFQNEAQLEKSRLLSDRFSAERPKGSFSTLEIQRTEQGDSAMYLCASSPILGESSGNTIYFGEGSWLTVV.

This clonotype was seen repeatedly, ten times or more. The rearrangement links TRBV6-6 to TRBJ2-4; possible D gene TRBD2, 6 bases. V lost 7 bases to trimming and J lost 0 bases, with 13 bases between them. Germline V CDR1 and CDR2: MNHNY, SVGAGI (reference sequence). The CDR3 consists of 15 residues. CDR3 sequence reads: CASIGEELAKNIQYF. In nucleotides, the CDR3 is TGTGCCAGCATTGGGGAGGAATTAGCCAAAAACATTCAGTACTTC.

Notes on this clonotype: This sequence may be a read error, since a much larger clone differs from it by one base. This sequence joins TRBV7-9 and TRBJ2-1; D may be TRBD1 (6 bases). With 5 bases removed from V and 5 bases from J, the gap between germline ends came to 25 bases. The CDR3 loop spans 18 amino acids. The germline V gene has CDR1 SEHNR and CDR2 FQNEAQ (reference sequence). CDR3 residues: CASSAHLWQGLEDNEQFF. As DNA, the CDR3 is TGTGCCAGCAGCGCTCACTTATGGCAGGGGCTAGAGGACAATGAGCAGTTCTTC. Full variable domain (rest looked up from reference TRBV7-9 and TRBJ2-1): DTGVSQNPRHKITKRGQNVTFRCDPISEHNRLYWYRQTLGQGPEFLTYFQNEAQLEKSRLLSDRFSAERPKGSFSTLEIQRTEQGDSAMYLCASSAHLWQGLEDNEQFFGPGTRLTVL.

This clonotype has a count of ten or more. The gene calls are TRBV12-3 or TRBV12-4 and TRBJ2-3, with a possible D match to TRBD1 (5 bases). V was cut by 1 base and J by 0 bases, with 11 bases left in between. This CDR3 has 16 residues. The CDR3 here is CASSLEDTASTDTQYF. DNA of the CDR3: TGTGCCAGCAGTTTAGAGGACACCGCTAGCACAGATACGCAGTATTTT.

The sample holds many counts of this clonotype. CDR3 sequence (DNA): TGTGCCAGCAGGTCTGGCCAGGGAAGGTTCCAAGAGACCCAGTACTTC. It specifies CASRSGQGRFQETQYF. The chain joins TRBV6-5 to TRBJ2-5, with a possible D match to TRBD1 (5 bases). CDR1 is MNHEY, CDR2 SVGAGI, per germline. The V end was cut by 6 bases, the J end by 1 base, with 18 bases between. This CDR3 comprises 16 residues.

In its sample, this clonotype was seen many times. In DNA form, the CDR3 reads TGTGCCACCAGCACCTCCGATGACAGATCAACTAATGAAAAACTGTTTTTT. Its protein product is CATSTSDDRSTNEKLFF. The chain has TRBV24-1 and TRBJ1-4, with D maybe TRBD1 (5 bases). V lost 7 bases to trimming and J lost 0 bases, with 17 bases between them. This CDR3 is 17 amino acids long. Germline V lookup: CDR1 KGHDR, CDR2 SFDVKD.

This clonotype was found once. Just one base apart from a much larger clone, this may be a read error. The rearrangement links TRBV9 to TRBJ2-3, with TRBD2 as a possible D gene (6 bases). Looked up from germline, CDR1 is SGDLS and CDR2 is YYNGEE. There are 15 residues in the CDR3. CDR3 amino acids: CTSSPERVSTDTQYF. Written as DNA, the CDR3 is TGTACCAGCAGCCCAGAGCGGGTTAGCACAGATACGCAGTATTTT. Combining the CDR3 with reference TRBV9 and TRBJ2-3 gives the whole variable domain DSGVTQTPKHLITATGQRVTLRCSPRSGDLSVYWYQQSLDQGLQFLIQYYNGEERAKGNILERFSAQQFPDLHSELNLSSLELGDSALYFCTSSPERVSTDTQYFGPGTRLTVL.

This clonotype was picked up a small number of times. This sequence joins TRBV27 and TRBJ2-7; D uncertain. Trimming took off 5 bases at V and 6 bases at J, with 14 bases between the two ends. Per the germline V gene, CDR1 is MNHEY and CDR2 is SMNVEV (reference sequence). The CDR3 extends over 13 amino acids. This chain's CDR3 is CASSPRLWPEQYF. CDR3 DNA sequence: TGTGCCAGCAGTCCAAGACTCTGGCCCGAGCAGTACTTC.